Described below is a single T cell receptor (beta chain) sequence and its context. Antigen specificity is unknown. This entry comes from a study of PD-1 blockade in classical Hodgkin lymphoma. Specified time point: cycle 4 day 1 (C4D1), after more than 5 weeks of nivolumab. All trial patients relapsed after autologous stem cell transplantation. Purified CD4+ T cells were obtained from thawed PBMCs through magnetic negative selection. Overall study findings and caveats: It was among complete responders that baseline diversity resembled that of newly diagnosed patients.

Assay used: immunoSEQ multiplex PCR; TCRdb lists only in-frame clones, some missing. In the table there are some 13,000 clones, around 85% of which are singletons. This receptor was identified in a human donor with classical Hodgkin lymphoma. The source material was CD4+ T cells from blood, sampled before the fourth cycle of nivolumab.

The DNA of the CDR3 is TGTGCCAGCAGTAAACAGATTAGCACTGAAGCTTTCTTT. Protein: CASSKQISTEAFF. The chain couples TRBV2 to TRBJ1-1; no definite D call. The CDR3 extends over 13 amino acids. Germline-derived CDR1 and CDR2 are SNHLY and FYNNEI. The V gene lost 5 bases and the J gene lost 4 bases, with 11 bases spanning the gap.